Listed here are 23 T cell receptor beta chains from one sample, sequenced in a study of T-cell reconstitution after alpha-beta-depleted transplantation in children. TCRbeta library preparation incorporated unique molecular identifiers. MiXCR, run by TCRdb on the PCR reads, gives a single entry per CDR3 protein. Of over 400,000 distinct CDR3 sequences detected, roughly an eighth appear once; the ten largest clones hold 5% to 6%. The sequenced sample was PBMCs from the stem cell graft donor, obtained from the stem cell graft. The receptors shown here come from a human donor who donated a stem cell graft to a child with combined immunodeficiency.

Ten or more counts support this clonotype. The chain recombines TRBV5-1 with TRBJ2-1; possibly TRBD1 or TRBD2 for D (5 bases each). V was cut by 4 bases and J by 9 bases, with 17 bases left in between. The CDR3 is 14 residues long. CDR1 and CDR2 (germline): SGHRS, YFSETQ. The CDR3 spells CASSADLGAGEQFF. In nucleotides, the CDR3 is TGCGCCAGCAGCGCCGACCTAGGGGCGGGTGAGCAGTTCTTC.

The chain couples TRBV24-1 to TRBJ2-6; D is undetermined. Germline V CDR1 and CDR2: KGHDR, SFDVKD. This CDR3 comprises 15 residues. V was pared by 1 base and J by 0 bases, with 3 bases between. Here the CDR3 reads CATSDLASGANVLTF. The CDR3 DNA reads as TGTGCCACCAGTGATTTAGCCTCTGGGGCCAACGTCCTGACTTTC.

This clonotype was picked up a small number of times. CDR3 amino acids: CASSTFRDGGSYEQYF. CDR3 in DNA: TGTGCCAGCAGTACATTCCGGGACGGGGGCTCCTACGAGCAGTACTTC. The chain carries TRBV12-3 or TRBV12-4 and TRBJ2-7, with D perhaps matching TRBD2 (6 bases). The length of the CDR3 is 16 residues. Trimming took 5 bases from V and 0 from J, leaving 17 bases between them.

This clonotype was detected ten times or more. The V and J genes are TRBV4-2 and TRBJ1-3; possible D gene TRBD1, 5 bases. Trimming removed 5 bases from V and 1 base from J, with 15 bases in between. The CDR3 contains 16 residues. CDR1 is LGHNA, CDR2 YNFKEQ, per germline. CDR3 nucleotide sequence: TGTGCCAGCAGCTTGGGACTGGACATTTCTGGAAACACCATATATTTT. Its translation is CASSLGLDISGNTIYF.

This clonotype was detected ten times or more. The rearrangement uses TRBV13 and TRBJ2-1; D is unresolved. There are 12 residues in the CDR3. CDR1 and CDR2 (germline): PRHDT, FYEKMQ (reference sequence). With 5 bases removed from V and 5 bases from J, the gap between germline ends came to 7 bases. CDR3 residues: CASSVRDNEQFF. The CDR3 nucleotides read TGTGCCAGCAGCGTTCGGGACAATGAGCAGTTCTTC.

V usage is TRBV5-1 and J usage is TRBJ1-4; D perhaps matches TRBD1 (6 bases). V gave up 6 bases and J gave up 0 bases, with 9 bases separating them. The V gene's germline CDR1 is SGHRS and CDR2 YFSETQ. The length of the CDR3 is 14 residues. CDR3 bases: TGCGCCAGCAATTCAGGGGCAACTAATGAAAAACTGTTTTTT. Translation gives CASNSGATNEKLFF.

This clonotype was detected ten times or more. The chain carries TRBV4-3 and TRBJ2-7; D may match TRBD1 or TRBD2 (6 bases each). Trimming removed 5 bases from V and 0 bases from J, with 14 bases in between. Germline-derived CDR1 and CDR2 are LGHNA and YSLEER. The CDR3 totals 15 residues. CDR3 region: CASSWGAVSSYEQYF. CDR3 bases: TGCGCCAGCAGCTGGGGGGCGGTGAGCTCCTACGAGCAGTACTTC.

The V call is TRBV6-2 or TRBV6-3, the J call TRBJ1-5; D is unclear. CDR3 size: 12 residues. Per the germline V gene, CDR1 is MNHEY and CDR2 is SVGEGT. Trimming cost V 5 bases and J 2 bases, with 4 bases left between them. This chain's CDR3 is CASSDGNQPQHF. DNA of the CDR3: TGTGCCAGCAGTGACGGCAATCAGCCCCAGCATTTT.

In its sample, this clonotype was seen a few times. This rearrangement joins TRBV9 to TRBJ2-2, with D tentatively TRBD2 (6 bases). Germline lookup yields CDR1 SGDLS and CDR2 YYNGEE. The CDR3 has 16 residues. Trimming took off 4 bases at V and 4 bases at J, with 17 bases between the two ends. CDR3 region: CASSPEAGSVTGELFF. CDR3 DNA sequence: TGTGCCAGCAGCCCTGAGGCGGGGTCGGTCACCGGGGAGCTGTTTTTT.

The chain's CDR3 is CATSREGRITTNEKLFF. The CDR3 DNA reads as TGTGCCACCAGCAGAGAGGGACGGATAACAACTAATGAAAAACTGTTTTTT. The chain links TRBV15 to TRBJ1-4, with D possibly matching TRBD1 (5 bases). Germline V lookup: CDR1 LNHNV, CDR2 YYDKDF (reference sequence). V lost 0 bases to trimming and J lost 0 bases, with 11 bases between them. There are 17 residues in the CDR3.

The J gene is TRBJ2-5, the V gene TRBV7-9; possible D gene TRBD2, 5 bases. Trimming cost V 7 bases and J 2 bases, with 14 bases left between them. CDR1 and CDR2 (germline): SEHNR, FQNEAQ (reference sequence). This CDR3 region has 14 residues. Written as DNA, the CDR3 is TGTGCCAGCACCGGCCCAGAGGGTCAAGAGACCCAGTACTTC. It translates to CASTGPEGQETQYF.

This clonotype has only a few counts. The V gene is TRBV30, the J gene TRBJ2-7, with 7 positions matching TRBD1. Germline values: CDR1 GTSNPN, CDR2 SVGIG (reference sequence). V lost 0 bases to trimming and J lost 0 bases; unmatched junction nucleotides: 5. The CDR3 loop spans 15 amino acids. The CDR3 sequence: CAWSVPDRSSYEQYF. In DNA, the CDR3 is TGTGCCTGGAGTGTACCGGACAGGAGCTCCTACGAGCAGTACTTC.

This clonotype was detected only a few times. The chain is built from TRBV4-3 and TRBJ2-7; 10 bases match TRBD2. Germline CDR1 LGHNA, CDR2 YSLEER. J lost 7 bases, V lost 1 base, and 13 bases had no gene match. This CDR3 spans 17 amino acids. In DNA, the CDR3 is TGCGCCAGCAGCCAAGCTACGGGGTCTAGCGGGAGTGGTGAGCAGTACTTC. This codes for CASSQATGSSGSGEQYF.

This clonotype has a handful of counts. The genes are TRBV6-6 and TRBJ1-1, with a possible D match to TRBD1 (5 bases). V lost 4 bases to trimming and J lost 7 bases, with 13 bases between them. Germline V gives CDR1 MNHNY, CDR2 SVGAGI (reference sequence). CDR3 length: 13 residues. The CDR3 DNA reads TGTGCCAGCAGTTTCCCCGGGGGAAATGAAGCTTTCTTT. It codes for CASSFPGGNEAFF.

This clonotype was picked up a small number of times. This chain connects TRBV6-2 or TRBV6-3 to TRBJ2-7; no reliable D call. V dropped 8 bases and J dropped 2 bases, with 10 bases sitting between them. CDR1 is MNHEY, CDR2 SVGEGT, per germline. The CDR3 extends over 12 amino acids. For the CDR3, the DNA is TGTGCCAGCGCTCAAGGCCCCTACGAGCAGTACTTC. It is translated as CASAQGPYEQYF.

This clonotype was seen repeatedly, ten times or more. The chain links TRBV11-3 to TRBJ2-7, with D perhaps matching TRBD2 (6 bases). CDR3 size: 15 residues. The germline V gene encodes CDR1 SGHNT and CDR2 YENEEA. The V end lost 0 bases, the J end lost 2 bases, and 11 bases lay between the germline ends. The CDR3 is CASSLEAGPTYEQYF. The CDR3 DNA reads TGTGCCAGCAGCTTAGAGGCGGGACCTACCTACGAGCAGTACTTC. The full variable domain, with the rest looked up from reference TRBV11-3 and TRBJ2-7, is EAGVVQSPRYKIIEKKQPVAFWCNPISGHNTLYWYLQNLGQGPELLIRYENEEAVDDSQLPKDRFSAERLKGVDSTLKIQPAELGDSAVYLCASSLEAGPTYEQYFGPGTRLTVT.

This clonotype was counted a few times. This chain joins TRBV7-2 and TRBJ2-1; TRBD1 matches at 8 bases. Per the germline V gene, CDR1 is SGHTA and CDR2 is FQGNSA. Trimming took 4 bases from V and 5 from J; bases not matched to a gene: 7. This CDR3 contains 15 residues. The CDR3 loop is CASSYDRGHNNEQFF. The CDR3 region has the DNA TGTGCCAGCAGCTACGACAGGGGTCATAACAATGAGCAGTTCTTC. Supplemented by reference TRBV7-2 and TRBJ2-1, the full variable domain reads GAGVSQSPSNKVTEKGKDVELRCDPISGHTALYWYRQSLGQGLEFLIYFQGNSAPDKSGLPSDRFSAERTGGSVSTLTIQRTQQEDSAVYLCASSYDRGHNNEQFFGPGTRLTVL.

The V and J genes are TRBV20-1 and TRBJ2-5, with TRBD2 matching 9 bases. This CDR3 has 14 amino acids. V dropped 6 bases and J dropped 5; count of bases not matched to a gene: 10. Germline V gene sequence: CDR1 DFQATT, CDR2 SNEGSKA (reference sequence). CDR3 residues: CSAPLAGPGETQYF. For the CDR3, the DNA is TGCAGTGCACCTCTAGCGGGGCCGGGGGAGACCCAGTACTTC.

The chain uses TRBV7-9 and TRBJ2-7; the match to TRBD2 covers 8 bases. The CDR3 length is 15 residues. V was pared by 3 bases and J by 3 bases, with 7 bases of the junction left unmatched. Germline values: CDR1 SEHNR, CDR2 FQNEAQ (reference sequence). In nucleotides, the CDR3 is TGTGCCAGCAGCTTCAGCGGGGGTGCACTCTACGAGCAGTACTTC. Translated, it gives CASSFSGGALYEQYF.

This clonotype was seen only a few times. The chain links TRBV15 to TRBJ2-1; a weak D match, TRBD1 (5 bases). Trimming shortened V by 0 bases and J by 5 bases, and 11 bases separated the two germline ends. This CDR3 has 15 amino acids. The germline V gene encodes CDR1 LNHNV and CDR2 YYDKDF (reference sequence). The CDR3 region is CATSRDGAGHNEQFF. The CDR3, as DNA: TGTGCCACCAGCAGAGATGGGGCAGGGCACAATGAGCAGTTCTTC.

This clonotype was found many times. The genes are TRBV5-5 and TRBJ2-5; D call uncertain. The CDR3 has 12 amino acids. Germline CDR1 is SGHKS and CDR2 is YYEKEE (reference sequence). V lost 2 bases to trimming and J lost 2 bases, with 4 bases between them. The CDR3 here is CASSFRQETQYF. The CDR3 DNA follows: TGTGCCAGCAGCTTTAGACAAGAGACCCAGTACTTC.

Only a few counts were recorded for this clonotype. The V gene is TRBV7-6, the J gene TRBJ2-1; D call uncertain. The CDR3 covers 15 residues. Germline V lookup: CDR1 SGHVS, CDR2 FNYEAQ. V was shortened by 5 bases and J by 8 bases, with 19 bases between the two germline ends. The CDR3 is CASSLTGPNLYEQFF. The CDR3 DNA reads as TGTGCCAGCAGCCTAACTGGTCCCAACTTATATGAGCAGTTCTTC.

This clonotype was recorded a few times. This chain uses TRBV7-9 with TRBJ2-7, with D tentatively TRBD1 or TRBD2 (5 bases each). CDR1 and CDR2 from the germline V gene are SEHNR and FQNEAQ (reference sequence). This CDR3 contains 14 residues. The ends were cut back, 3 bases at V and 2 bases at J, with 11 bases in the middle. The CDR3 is CASSLRGDPYEQYF. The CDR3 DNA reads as TGTGCCAGCAGCTTGAGGGGAGACCCCTACGAGCAGTACTTC.